This T cell receptor beta chain was identified in a study of blood T cell repertoires in COVID-19. Study in general: In each case, the material was cDNA or gDNA derived from T cells, B-cell-depleted T cells, or PBMCs.

Germline V gives CDR1 LNHDA, CDR2 SQIVND (reference sequence). This CDR3 has 16 amino acids. Trimming removed 3 bases from V and 0 bases from J; junction bases left unmatched: 4. In the original workflow: Using reference gene primer amplification, nucleated cell counts were estimated. Assay: immunoSEQ multiplex PCR; the TCRdb copy retains only in-frame clones and omits some. From that table come the V and J calls and clone size; the DNA was used to work out D and trimming. This sample has about 180,000 clones, with approximately 78% found just once. This clone occurred a few times. J is TRBJ2-2 and V is TRBV19, with 7 bases fitting TRBD1. This sequence originates from a woman between 45 and 60 years old who had recovered from COVID-19. Sequenced input: PBMCs or T cells enriched from blood (not recorded which). The CDR3 here is CASSIPGTANTGELFF. CDR3 coding DNA: TGTGCCAGTAGTATTCCCGGGACAGCGAACACCGGGGAGCTGTTTTTT.